This T cell receptor (beta chain) was identified in a study of OX40 agonist ivuxolimab in advanced cancers. Study conclusions and caveats: On average, CD8+ T cells showed a greater number of expanded clones than CD4+.

Germline CDR1 reads SGHNT; CDR2 reads YYREEE (reference sequence). The CDR3 totals 14 residues. V lost 4 bases to trimming and J lost 1 base; unmatched junction nucleotides: 4. On this clone itself: Its target is unknown.

Generated by immunoSEQ multiplex PCR, the TCRdb table keeps only in-frame clones and is missing some. Seen here are tens of thousands of clones, 70% to 90% observed once, and the top ten hold roughly 0.5%. The genes are TRBV5-4 and TRBJ2-7; 8 bases match TRBD2. This receptor was identified in an adult with an advanced solid tumor such as melanoma, head and neck, liver or kidney cancer. The sample in question was CD4+ or CD8+ T cells sorted from blood, obtained in a trial of the OX40 agonist ivuxolimab. The CDR3 region is CASSRTSPSYEQYF. DNA for the CDR3: TGTGCCAGCAGCCGGACTAGCCCTTCCTACGAGCAGTACTTC. Using reference TRBV5-4 and TRBJ2-7 for the parts outside the CDR3, the full variable domain is ETGVTQSPTHLIKTRGQQVTLRCSSQSGHNTVSWYQQALGQGPQFIFQYYREEENGRGNFPPRFSGLQFPNYSSELNVNALELDDSALYLCASSRTSPSYEQYFGPGTRLTVT.